One and the same sample provided the 17 T cell receptor beta chains below, sequenced in a study of tumor-infiltrating lymphocytes in primary liver carcinoma. The study co-extracted DNA and RNA from about 19-30 mg of unsorted bulk tissue. Production of TCR beta cDNA used 500 ng total RNA together with a constant-region primer. TCR beta libraries came from three nested multiplex PCR rounds using slightly modified ARM-PCR. TRBV1-TRBV30 forward and Cbeta reverse primers drove the first two approximately 10-cycle rounds. Via MiXCR, TCRdb re-called the multiplex PCR reads, giving one row per CDR3 protein. The repertoire consists of about 44,000 distinct CDR3 sequences, with 75% occurring once and the leading ten covering more than 35%. The sequencing input was tumor-adjacent normal liver tissue. These TCRs come from a woman under 40 with primary liver carcinoma and hepatitis B virus infection.

This clonotype has a single count. Given a much more abundant clone one base away, this may be a read error. This sequence joins TRBV28 and TRBJ1-5; possibly TRBD1 for D (6 bases). Trimming shortened V by 6 bases and J by 2 bases, and 11 bases separated the two germline ends. This CDR3 comprises 14 residues. CDR1 and CDR2 (germline): MDHEN, SYDVKM. CDR3 DNA: TGTGCCAGCAGGTTAAGGGGGGGCAATCAGCCCCAGCATTTT. It specifies CASRLRGGNQPQHF.

For this clonotype: The junction departs from germline at one end; a sequencing error may be responsible. This chain joins TRBV6-2 or TRBV6-3 and TRBJ2-5; TRBD1 matches at 8 bases. This CDR3 spans 16 amino acids. Germline CDR1 MNHEY, CDR2 SVGEGT. The CDR3 DNA follows: TGTGCCAGGAGCATCCTCCCCGGGACAGGAGGGGAGATCCAGTACTTC. This gives the protein CARSILPGTGGEIQYF.

J is TRBJ2-1 and V is TRBV29-1; weak D call: TRBD2 (5 bases). The CDR3 runs to 14 residues. CDR1 is SQVTM, CDR2 ANQGSEA, per germline. CDR3 residues: CNPAGLAGYNEQFF. The CDR3 DNA reads TGCAACCCCGCCGGGCTGGCGGGCTACAATGAGCAGTTCTTC.

Remarks on this clonotype: An end of the junction does not agree with germline; a read error may underlie this. This chain joins TRBV6-1 and TRBJ2-3, with 10 bases that match TRBD1. The CDR3 runs 15 residues. Germline loops: CDR1 MNHNS, CDR2 SASEGT. The CDR3 nucleotides read TGTGCCAGCAGGAGCAGGGGACAGGGGCCAGATACGCTGTATTTT. Residues: CASRSRGQGPDTLYF.

As to this clonotype: Compared with germline, one end of the junction differs, possibly owing to a read error. J is TRBJ1-1 and V is TRBV5-4; D remains unclear. CDR1 SGHNT and CDR2 YYREEE come from the germline V gene (reference sequence). The CDR3 consists of 15 residues. The CDR3 DNA reads as TGTACCAGCAGCTTAGTGGACGGAGTGAACACTGAAGCTTTCTTT. The encoded protein is CTSSLVDGVNTEAFF.

Details on this clonotype: A clone one base away is much larger, so this may be a read error. The V gene is TRBV28, the J gene TRBJ2-5; D remains unclear. Germline V gene data show CDR1 as MDHEN and CDR2 as SYDVKM. CDR3 length: 11 residues. The CDR3 region has the DNA TGTGTCAGCAGCGAACTAGAGACCCAGTACTTC. This codes for CVSSELETQYF.

For this clonotype: Germline is not matched at one junction end, which may reflect a read error. The chain couples TRBV11-1 to TRBJ2-7; D might be TRBD2 (5 bases). The germline V gene has CDR1 SGHAT and CDR2 FQDESV (reference sequence). The CDR3 is 14 amino acids. DNA of the CDR3: TGTGCCAGCAGTTTAGCGACGGCCTCCTACGATCAGTACTTT. Its translation: CASSLATASYDQYF.

Worth noting for this clonotype: One end of the junction does not line up with germline, which may come from a read error. The chain recombines TRBV6-5 with TRBJ2-1, with TRBD2 identical over 7 bases. Germline V CDR1 and CDR2: MNHEY, SVGAGI. The CDR3 totals 13 residues. The CDR3 DNA reads TGTGTCAGCAGGCAGGGAGGGATCAATGAGCAGTTCTTC. It codes for CVSRQGGINEQFF.

The V and J genes are TRBV11-1 and TRBJ2-7; D gene unclear. Trimming took 0 bases from V and 10 from J, leaving 16 bases between them. From germline, CDR1 is SGHAT and CDR2 FQDESV (reference sequence). The CDR3 has 14 amino acids. CDR3 nucleotides: TGTGCCAGCAGCTTAGCGGCGGCCTCCTATGAACAGTACTTC. Its protein product is CASSLAAASYEQYF.

Concerning this clonotype: At one of its ends the junction is not consistent with the germline gene, which may arise from a read error. The J gene is TRBJ1-6, the V gene TRBV11-2; TRBD1 is a possible D gene (5 bases). The CDR3 is 16 residues long. CDR1 is SGHAT and CDR2 is FQNNGV in the germline V gene. As DNA, the CDR3 is TGTGCCAGCAGTCCGGGTTTCGGGACCTACAATTCACTCCTCCACTTT. Translating gives CASSPGFGTYNSLLHF.

A remark on this clonotype: The conserved phenylalanine or tryptophan normally closing the CDR3 is absent here, so this likely arose from a read error. The V gene is TRBV5-4, the J gene TRBJ2-3, with D possibly TRBD2 on 5 matching bases. This CDR3 has 15 amino acids. The germline V gene encodes CDR1 SGHNT and CDR2 YYREEE (reference sequence). V was shortened by 2 bases and J by 2 bases, with 12 bases between the two germline ends. The CDR3 is CASSLTEALTDTQYY. The CDR3 bases are TGTGCCAGCAGCTTAACGGAGGCCCTCACAGATACGCAGTATTAT.

To note about this clonotype: This is likely a read error, given that the CDR3 carries no conserved phenylalanine or tryptophan at its end. The V call is TRBV6-5, the J call TRBJ2-1, with 10 bases fitting TRBD2. The CDR3 is made up of 15 amino acids. The germline V gene has CDR1 MNHEY and CDR2 SVGAGI. The V and J ends lost 6 bases and 10 bases, in that order; junction bases with no gene match: 12. The CDR3 DNA is TGTGCCAGCAGCCAAGCGGGAGGGCCGGTTATAGAGCAGTTCTCT. It is translated as CASSQAGGPVIEQFS.

Points on this clonotype: This likely comes from a read error, as the CDR3 has no conserved phenylalanine or tryptophan at its end. The chain uses TRBV6-1 and TRBJ2-1; tentative D call: TRBD2 (5 bases). CDR1 is MNHNS, CDR2 SASEGT, per germline. This CDR3 has 17 amino acids. In nucleotides, the CDR3 is TGTGCCAGCAGTGAAACGGTGAGGGCCCCCAACTACAATGGGCAGTTCACC. This encodes CASSETVRAPNYNGQFT.

This clonotype occurred once. Since no conserved phenylalanine or tryptophan closes the CDR3, a read error is the likely cause. The chain couples TRBV11-2 to TRBJ2-3; no definite D call. The CDR3 extends over 14 amino acids. CDR1 SGHAT and CDR2 FQNNGV come from the germline V gene. In DNA, the CDR3 is TGCTCCAGCAGCCGGACGGCTAGCACAGATACGCAGTATCTT. It translates to CSSSRTASTDTQYL.

The V gene is TRBV11-2, the J gene TRBJ2-1, with a tentative D call TRBD2 (5 bases). The CDR3 runs 16 residues. Germline loops: CDR1 SGHAT, CDR2 FQNNGV. Trimming took 11 bases from V and 0 from J, leaving 20 bases between them. CDR3 residues: CAGSADPGSSYNEQFF. The CDR3 DNA sequence: TGTGCCGGGAGCGCGGACCCGGGTAGCTCCTACAATGAGCAGTTCTTC.

On this clonotype itself: A much more abundant neighbour one base away suggests this may be a read error. The chain joins TRBV7-9 to TRBJ2-7; D is possibly TRBD1 or TRBD2 (6 bases each). Germline V gene sequence: CDR1 SEHNR, CDR2 FQNEAQ (reference sequence). This CDR3 has 16 amino acids. Trimming stripped 5 bases from V and 1 base from J, with 18 bases between. The CDR3 here is CASSIPRGRGSYEQYF. The DNA for the CDR3 is TGTGCCAGCAGCATCCCACGGGGGCGCGGGTCCTACGAGCAGTACTTC. Combining the CDR3 with reference TRBV7-9 and TRBJ2-7 gives the whole variable domain DTGVSQNPRHKITKRGQNVTFRCDPISEHNRLYWYRQTLGQGPEFLTYFQNEAQLEKSRLLSDRFSAERPKGSFSTLEIQRTEQGDSAMYLCASSIPRGRGSYEQYFGPGTRLTVT.

Note on this clonotype: Because the CDR3 is missing its conserved closing phenylalanine or tryptophan, this is likely a read error. The chain is built from TRBV4-1 and TRBJ2-5; D possibly corresponds to TRBD2 (5 bases). Trimming removed 1 base from V and 4 bases from J, with 13 bases in between. From germline, CDR1 is MGHRA and CDR2 YSYEKL. CDR3 length: 15 residues. The CDR3 loop is CASSQGSSGRETQYS. The CDR3 bases are TGCGCCAGCAGCCAAGGTTCAAGCGGCCGAGAGACCCAGTACTCT.